This T cell receptor beta chain came from a study of blood T cell repertoires in COVID-19. The protocol was immunoSEQ multiplex PCR, while the TCRdb copy is restricted to in-frame clones and leaves out a portion. The profile shows approximately 100,000 clones, 85% of them singletons. Germline V gives CDR1 DFQATT, CDR2 SNEGSKA (reference sequence). Trimming stripped 3 bases from V and 7 bases from J, with 10 bases between. The CDR3 has 11 residues. The sequenced material came from peripheral blood. This clonotype was sampled from a man older than 75 with acute or convalescent COVID-19. V gene TRBV20-1 combines with J gene TRBJ2-7; D is unclear. In DNA form, the CDR3 reads TGCAGTGCTAGGCCCCAGGTGGAGCAGTACTTC. Translation: CSARPQVEQYF.